Below are 32 T cell receptor beta chains sequenced from a single sample in a study of blood T cell repertoires in COVID-19. Produced via immunoSEQ multiplex PCR; TCRdb's table is partial and in-frame only. Of about 150,000 clones in the sample, less than 80% are singletons; the top ten hold 15% to 20%. Sample: PBMCs or T cells enriched from blood (not recorded which). All receptors derive from a woman aged 70-85 years in a cohort exposed to, infected with or recovered from COVID-19 (not recorded which).

The V call is TRBV5-5, the J call TRBJ1-1; perhaps TRBD1 as D (6 bases). This CDR3 comprises 14 residues. V shed 4 bases and J shed 0 bases, with 10 bases lying between them. Germline V gene data show CDR1 as SGHKS and CDR2 as YYEKEE (reference sequence). CDR3 coding DNA: TGTGCCAGCAGCGGACAGCCCCTGAACACTGAAGCTTTCTTT. Encoded protein: CASSGQPLNTEAFF.

V gene TRBV19 combines with J gene TRBJ2-7, with D perhaps matching TRBD2 (6 bases). Between the trimmed V and J ends, which lost 4 bases and 7 bases, there was a span of 17 bases. This CDR3 has 14 amino acids. The germline CDR1 and CDR2 sequences are LNHDA and SQIVND (reference sequence). This CDR3 is CASSTTGTPGEQYF. As DNA, the CDR3 is TGTGCCAGTAGTACGACGGGGACTCCGGGTGAGCAGTACTTC.

This chain links TRBV28 with TRBJ2-7; 12 bases match TRBD1. V lost 4 bases, J lost 3 bases, and 10 bases stayed unmatched. The CDR3 runs 17 residues. Germline CDR1 and CDR2: MDHEN and SYDVKM. CDR3 sequence: CASSSAGTGGGGYEQYF. The CDR3 nucleotides are TGTGCCAGCAGTTCAGCAGGGACAGGGGGCGGAGGCTACGAGCAGTACTTC.

This chain uses TRBV30 with TRBJ1-5, with D maybe TRBD1 (6 bases). V gave up 0 bases and J gave up 6 bases, with 15 bases separating them. The CDR3 runs to 15 residues. Germline V lookup: CDR1 GTSNPN, CDR2 SVGIG (reference sequence). This CDR3 is CAWSVPPGVTQPQHF. The CDR3 DNA reads TGTGCCTGGAGTGTACCTCCAGGGGTAACTCAGCCCCAGCATTTT.

The rearrangement joins TRBV18 to TRBJ2-1, with D tentatively TRBD2 (6 bases). Germline assignment: CDR1 KGHSH and CDR2 LQKENI. The V and J ends lost 2 bases and 4 bases respectively, with 12 bases between them. The CDR3 spans 15 residues. The CDR3 sequence: CASSPSVTSYNEQFF. The CDR3 DNA follows: TGTGCCAGCTCACCATCCGTGACTAGTTACAATGAGCAGTTCTTC.

The V gene is TRBV5-4, the J gene TRBJ2-5; 11 bases match TRBD1. Germline V gene sequence: CDR1 SGHNT, CDR2 YYREEE (reference sequence). V lost 5 bases, J lost 1 base, and 4 bases stayed unmatched. The length of the CDR3 is 15 residues. The CDR3 sequence: CASRTGTGGQETQYF. The CDR3 DNA sequence: TGTGCCAGCAGGACCGGGACAGGGGGCCAAGAGACCCAGTACTTC.

The chain uses TRBV5-8 and TRBJ1-5; maybe TRBD1 (5 bases). V was pared by 5 bases and J by 2 bases, with 11 bases between. This CDR3 comprises 14 residues. The germline CDR1 and CDR2 sequences are SGHTS and YDEGEE. The CDR3 sequence is CASRGEVGNQPQHF. In DNA, the CDR3 is TGTGCCAGCAGGGGGGAGGTTGGCAATCAGCCCCAGCATTTT.

The rearrangement joins TRBV29-1 to TRBJ2-4, with TRBD1 matching over 7 bases. This CDR3 region has 13 residues. V trimming: 1 base; J trimming: 4 bases; junction bases outside the gene matches: 1. Germline-derived CDR1 and CDR2 are SQVTM and ANQGSEA. The CDR3 DNA is TGCAGCGTTGAAGGGGACAGAAAAAACATTCAGTACTTC. Translation gives CSVEGDRKNIQYF.

This clone was detected a few times. The chain employs TRBV30 and TRBJ1-3; unclear D gene. Germline CDR1 is GTSNPN and CDR2 is SVGIG (reference sequence). This CDR3 is built from 15 residues. V dropped 0 bases and J dropped 3 bases, with 12 bases sitting between them. CDR3 DNA: TGTGCCTGGAGTGTCAGCGGCAGCGGTGGAAACACCATATATTTT. It translates to CAWSVSGSGGNTIYF. The full variable domain, in which reference TRBV30 and TRBJ1-3 provide the parts outside the CDR3, is SQTIHQWPATLVQPVGSPLSLECTVEGTSNPNLYWYRQAAGRGLQLLFYSVGIGQISSEVPQNLSASRPQDRQFILSSKKLLLSDSGFYLCAWSVSGSGGNTIYFGEGSWLTVV.

This rearrangement joins TRBV18 to TRBJ2-7, with D tentatively TRBD1 (5 bases). This CDR3 comprises 14 residues. Trimming took 3 bases from V and 3 from J, leaving 12 bases between them. Germline lookup yields CDR1 KGHSH and CDR2 LQKENI. Here the CDR3 DNA reads TGTGCCAGCTCACCCGGAGACAGTATCTACGAGCAGTACTTC. Amino acids: CASSPGDSIYEQYF.

The gene calls are TRBV6-5 and TRBJ2-7, with D tentatively TRBD2 (6 bases). The length of the CDR3 is 14 residues. V was clipped by 4 bases and J by 3 bases, with 13 bases between them. Looked up from germline, CDR1 is MNHEY and CDR2 is SVGAGI. CDR3 nucleotide sequence: TGTGCCAGCAGTTTCGGGTGGAGGGGCTACGAGCAGTACTTC. Its protein product is CASSFGWRGYEQYF.

The rearrangement uses TRBV6-2 or TRBV6-3 and TRBJ2-5; D not resolved. This CDR3 is built from 14 residues. Germline CDR1 MNHEY, CDR2 SVGEGT. V shed 0 bases and J shed 5 bases, with 10 bases lying between them. The CDR3 sequence is CASSYSGSRETQYF. The CDR3 DNA reads as TGTGCCAGCAGTTACTCCGGCAGCAGGGAGACCCAGTACTTC.

The V gene is TRBV11-2, the J gene TRBJ2-5; 11 bases agree with TRBD2. CDR1 is SGHAT, CDR2 FQNNGV, per germline. With 1 base clipped from V and 4 bases from J, the junction kept 2 bases outside the gene matches. The CDR3 has 15 residues. The CDR3 region has the DNA TGTGCCAGCAGCTTAGTAACTAGCGGGAGAGAGACCCAGTACTTC. The encoded protein is CASSLVTSGRETQYF.

The chain combines TRBV19 with TRBJ1-5, with a possible D match to TRBD1 (5 bases). The CDR3 is 16 amino acids. Trimming cost V 5 bases and J 5 bases, with 19 bases left between them. Germline V CDR1 and CDR2: LNHDA, SQIVND (reference sequence). The CDR3 loop is CASSGGLRSGYQPQHF. As DNA, the CDR3 is TGTGCCAGTAGTGGGGGACTCCGGTCAGGGTATCAGCCCCAGCATTTT.

This clone was seen only once. This sequence joins TRBV6-5 and TRBJ2-5, with D perhaps matching TRBD1 (5 bases). The CDR3 extends over 13 amino acids. With 11 bases removed from V and 3 bases from J, the gap between germline ends came to 16 bases. Germline V CDR1 and CDR2: MNHEY, SVGAGI. The chain's CDR3 is CAVETQGKETQYF. CDR3 DNA: TGTGCCGTCGAAACCCAGGGAAAAGAGACCCAGTACTTC.

The chain couples TRBV6-2 or TRBV6-3 to TRBJ1-1; D gene unclear. This CDR3 has 13 amino acids. V lost 6 bases to trimming and J lost 9 bases, with 17 bases between them. In germline, CDR1 is MNHEY, CDR2 SVGEGT. CDR3 in DNA: TGTGCCAGCAGCCTTTTTATGGGTGACAAAGCTTTCTTT. It codes for CASSLFMGDKAFF.

This clone appeared a few times. CDR3: CASRSLLGLAGGRVYEQYF. CDR3 bases: TGTGCCAGCAGGTCCCTCCTGGGACTAGCGGGAGGAAGAGTCTACGAGCAGTACTTC. The chain combines TRBV28 with TRBJ2-7; 15 positions agree with TRBD2. CDR3 length: 19 residues. The germline V gene has CDR1 MDHEN and CDR2 SYDVKM. The trim removed 6 bases at V and 3 bases at J, leaving 15 bases unmatched.

The chain couples TRBV5-4 to TRBJ2-1, with TRBD1 identical over 8 bases. The germline V gene encodes CDR1 SGHNT and CDR2 YYREEE (reference sequence). CDR3 length: 16 residues. Trimming at V came to 4 bases and at J to 7 bases, leaving 13 bases not matched to a gene. The CDR3 DNA reads as TGTGCCAGCAGCCTGGGGCGACAGGGGAATGAAAATGAGCAGTTCTTC. Amino acid sequence: CASSLGRQGNENEQFF.

The CDR3 bases are TGCGCCAGCAGTGTACAGGCCAACACTGAAGCTTTCTTT. This codes for CASSVQANTEAFF. The chain couples TRBV10-2 to TRBJ1-1, with D perhaps TRBD1 (5 bases). This CDR3 is 13 amino acids long. In germline, CDR1 is WSHSY, CDR2 SAAADI. With 4 bases removed from V and 2 bases from J, the gap between germline ends came to 8 bases.

The chain couples TRBV9 to TRBJ1-2, with TRBD1 as a possible D gene (5 bases). The ends were cut back, 4 bases at V and 0 bases at J, with 7 bases in the middle. The CDR3 length is 13 residues. The germline V gene encodes CDR1 SGDLS and CDR2 YYNGEE. CDR3 sequence: CASSPDTNYGYTF. The DNA of the CDR3 is TGTGCCAGCAGCCCGGACACTAACTATGGCTACACCTTC.

J is TRBJ1-2 and V is TRBV6-5, with no clear D. Deletions cut 4 bases from V and 4 bases from J, with 10 bases between. This CDR3 has 13 residues. Germline loops: CDR1 MNHEY, CDR2 SVGAGI. CDR3 in amino acids: CASSLDHAYGYTF. For the CDR3, the DNA is TGTGCCAGCAGTTTAGATCATGCCTATGGCTACACCTTC.

The V and J genes are TRBV4-2 and TRBJ1-1, with a tentative D call TRBD1 (5 bases). The CDR3 consists of 15 residues. Germline V gene lookup returns CDR1 LGHNA and CDR2 YNFKEQ. Trimming took 1 base from V and 2 from J, leaving 11 bases between them. CDR3 DNA: TGTGCCAGCAGCCAAGGGACCGGGGGAAACACTGAAGCTTTCTTT. Protein sequence: CASSQGTGGNTEAFF.

The chain carries TRBV29-1 and TRBJ2-7; 9 positions agree with TRBD1. The CDR3 has 14 amino acids. Looked up from germline, CDR1 is SQVTM and CDR2 is ANQGSEA. V lost 8 bases, J lost 5 bases, and 13 bases stayed unmatched. The CDR3, as DNA: TGCAGCCCGCACAAGGGACAGGGCCCCCACGAGCAGTACTTC. It yields the protein CSPHKGQGPHEQYF.

The gene calls are TRBV27 and TRBJ2-1, with a tentative D call TRBD1 (6 bases). Trimming cost V 1 base and J 6 bases, with 7 bases left between them. Germline CDR1 is MNHEY and CDR2 is SMNVEV (reference sequence). This CDR3 contains 13 residues. The CDR3 region is CASSLLGGNEQFF. For the CDR3, the DNA is TGTGCCAGCAGTTTATTAGGGGGCAATGAGCAGTTCTTC.

This rearrangement joins TRBV6-1 to TRBJ2-7, with 7 bases lining up with TRBD2. The junction had 10 bases not matched to a gene; V was cut back by 0 bases and J by 5 bases. Germline CDR1 reads MNHNS; CDR2 reads SASEGT. The CDR3 is 16 amino acids. CDR3 amino acids: CASSEALSGTTNEQYF. The CDR3 DNA sequence: TGTGCCAGCAGTGAAGCGTTAAGTGGGACTACTAACGAGCAGTACTTC.

The chain joins TRBV7-2 to TRBJ2-1; possible D gene TRBD2, 7 bases. V was pared by 6 bases and J by 5 bases, with 17 bases between. Germline CDR1 and CDR2: SGHTA and FQGNSA. The CDR3 extends over 15 amino acids. The CDR3 DNA is TGTGCCAGCAGACGTCCGGGGGGCCCCGACAATGAGCAGTTCTTC. Translating gives CASRRPGGPDNEQFF.

The chain has TRBV4-1 and TRBJ2-2; 9 nucleotides match TRBD1. J was trimmed by 4 bases and V by 1 base; bases with no gene match: 7. This CDR3 has 17 amino acids. The germline gives CDR1 MGHRA, CDR2 YSYEKL. The CDR3 reads CASSQAPGQGPTGELFF. The CDR3 DNA follows: TGCGCCAGCAGCCAAGCTCCGGGACAGGGACCCACCGGGGAGCTGTTTTTT.

This clone was recorded only once. This chain uses TRBV7-2 with TRBJ1-4; maybe TRBD1 (6 bases). Germline CDR1 reads SGHTA; CDR2 reads FQGNSA. The V end was cut by 5 bases, the J end by 8 bases, with 15 bases between. There are 14 residues in the CDR3. The CDR3 DNA follows: TGTGCCAGCAGCAAAGGACAGCGGGAGGAAAAACTGTTTTTT. Amino acid sequence: CASSKGQREEKLFF.

The V call is TRBV28, the J call TRBJ1-4; D unclear. With 4 bases removed from V and 1 base from J, the gap between germline ends came to 7 bases. The CDR3 is 14 amino acids. CDR1 is MDHEN and CDR2 is SYDVKM in the germline V gene. The DNA for the CDR3 is TGTGCCAGCAGTTCCCCGGGAACTAATGAAAAACTGTTTTTT. Amino acid sequence: CASSSPGTNEKLFF.

This clone has just a few counts. CDR3 coding DNA: TGTGCCAGCAGCGGGTCGAGGACAGGGGGCTCCTACAATGAGCAGTTCTTC. Its translation: CASSGSRTGGSYNEQFF. The chain uses TRBV9 and TRBJ2-1; 10 bases are a match to TRBD1. The germline V gene encodes CDR1 SGDLS and CDR2 YYNGEE. Losses at the gene ends were 3 bases for V and 0 bases for J; bases not matched to a gene: 6. This CDR3 contains 17 residues. The whole variable domain, filled in from reference TRBV9 and TRBJ2-1, reads DSGVTQTPKHLITATGQRVTLRCSPRSGDLSVYWYQQSLDQGLQFLIQYYNGEERAKGNILERFSAQQFPDLHSELNLSSLELGDSALYFCASSGSRTGGSYNEQFFGPGTRLTVL.

The rearrangement joins TRBV5-6 to TRBJ2-5, with 8 bases lining up with TRBD1. This CDR3 spans 13 amino acids. J was trimmed by 2 bases and V by 3 bases; bases with no gene match: 0. Germline lookup yields CDR1 SGHDT and CDR2 YYEEEE. CDR3 residues: CASSWDRQETQYF. The CDR3 DNA follows: TGTGCCAGCAGCTGGGACAGGCAAGAGACCCAGTACTTC. The full variable domain, rest sourced from reference TRBV5-6 and TRBJ2-5, is DAGVTQSPTHLIKTRGQQVTLRCSPKSGHDTVSWYQQALGQGPQFIFQYYEEEERQRGNFPDRFSGHQFPNYSSELNVNALLLGDSALYLCASSWDRQETQYFGPGTRLLVL.

This clone occurred many times. V and J are TRBV9 and TRBJ2-7; D gene unclear. Germline lookup yields CDR1 SGDLS and CDR2 YYNGEE. The CDR3 spans 14 residues. The V end lost 0 bases, the J end lost 3 bases, and 10 bases lay between the germline ends. CDR3 nucleotide sequence: TGTGCCAGCAGCGTAGGGTCTAGTGACTACGAGCAGTACTTC. Translated, it gives CASSVGSSDYEQYF.